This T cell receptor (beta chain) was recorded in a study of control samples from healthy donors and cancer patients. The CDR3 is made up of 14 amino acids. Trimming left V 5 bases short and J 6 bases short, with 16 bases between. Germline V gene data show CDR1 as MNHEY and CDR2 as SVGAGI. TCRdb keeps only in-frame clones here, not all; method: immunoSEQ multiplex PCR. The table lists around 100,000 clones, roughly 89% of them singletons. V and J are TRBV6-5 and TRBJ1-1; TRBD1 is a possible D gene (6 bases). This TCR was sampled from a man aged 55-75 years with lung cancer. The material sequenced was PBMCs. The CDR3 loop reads CASSPTTGKPEAFF. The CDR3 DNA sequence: TGTGCCAGCAGTCCCACAACAGGGAAACCTGAAGCTTTCTTT.